Below are 26 T cell receptor beta chains sequenced from a single sample in a study of T-cell reconstitution after alpha-beta-depleted transplantation in children. TCRbeta library construction was performed incorporating unique molecular identifiers. A single record per CDR3 protein comes from TCRdb applying MiXCR to the PCR reads. The sample includes about 400,000 distinct CDR3 sequences, about 17% seen only once; the top ten take around 28%. Sequenced here: PBMCs, mostly from graft donor cells, sampled 360 days after TCRalphabeta/CD19-depleted stem cell transplant. These receptors were taken from a boy in the first two years of life who had a stem cell transplant for Wiskott-Aldrich syndrome, so the T cells may come from the graft donor.

This clonotype is a singleton in its sample. The V call is TRBV6-5, the J call TRBJ1-2; D unclear. The ends were cut back, 2 bases at V and 5 bases at J, with 3 bases in the middle. The CDR3 length is 11 residues. Germline CDR1 and CDR2: MNHEY and SVGAGI. CDR3 loop: CASSYHYGYTF. The CDR3 DNA sequence: TGTGCCAGCAGTTACCATTATGGCTACACCTTC.

The sample holds a few counts of this clonotype. The chain is built from TRBV21-1 and TRBJ2-7. TRBV21-1 is a pseudogene segment. The CDR3 extends over 14 amino acids. CDR3 region: CASSKAGTWIEQYF. CDR3 bases: TGTGCCAGCAGCAAAGCTGGCACCTGGATCGAGCAGTACTTC.

The chain joins TRBV24-1 to TRBJ2-1; D is perhaps TRBD2 (6 bases). The CDR3 length is 15 residues. V shed 2 bases and J shed 4 bases, with 11 bases lying between them. The germline gives CDR1 KGHDR, CDR2 SFDVKD. The CDR3 reads CATSDWGVPYNEQFF. CDR3 coding DNA: TGTGCCACCAGTGATTGGGGGGTCCCTTACAATGAGCAGTTCTTC.

Ten or more counts support this clonotype. V is TRBV29-1 and J is TRBJ2-5, with 7 bases matching TRBD2. Germline CDR1 is SQVTM and CDR2 is ANQGSEA. With V trimmed by 0 bases and J by 5 bases, 9 bases remained unmatched. This CDR3 is 15 amino acids long. In DNA, the CDR3 is TGCAGCGTTGAAGATCCGACTAGCTGGTGGGAGACCCAGTACTTC. Residues: CSVEDPTSWWETQYF.

The chain links TRBV27 to TRBJ1-2; D is perhaps TRBD1 (6 bases). The CDR3 has 13 amino acids. V gave up 4 bases and J gave up 3 bases, with 9 bases separating them. From germline, CDR1 is MNHEY and CDR2 SMNVEV (reference sequence). The CDR3 DNA is TGTGCCAGCAGTTGGGGGCGCGACTATGGCTACACCTTC. Its translation is CASSWGRDYGYTF.

The chain employs TRBV7-9 and TRBJ1-2; no definite D call. The germline gives CDR1 SEHNR, CDR2 FQNEAQ (reference sequence). This CDR3 comprises 13 residues. V lost 5 bases and J 4 bases, leaving 11 bases between the germline ends. The CDR3 coding sequence is TGTGCCAGCAGCCGAGTTGCAGGCTATGGCTACACCTTC. This codes for CASSRVAGYGYTF.

This clonotype was found a few times. The rearrangement links TRBV6-1 to TRBJ2-1; D not certain. This CDR3 region has 21 residues. Germline CDR1 and CDR2: MNHNS and SASEGT. The V end was cut by 3 bases, the J end by 9 bases, with 36 bases between. CDR3 loop: CASSEGRLPTPPRVGSIEQFF. The CDR3 coding sequence is TGTGCCAGCAGTGAGGGTAGACTTCCCACCCCACCCCGCGTCGGATCTATTGAGCAGTTCTTC.

This sequence joins TRBV7-2 and TRBJ2-5, with a possible D match to TRBD2 (6 bases). Trimming took off 5 bases at V and 2 bases at J, with 12 bases between the two ends. CDR1 is SGHTA, CDR2 FQGNSA, per germline. This CDR3 contains 14 residues. The CDR3 here is CASSDPGLQETQYF. Written as DNA, the CDR3 is TGTGCCAGCAGCGACCCGGGACTTCAAGAGACCCAGTACTTC.

V gene TRBV5-1 combines with J gene TRBJ1-5; D ambiguous. Germline CDR1 is SGHRS and CDR2 is YFSETQ. Trimming pared 4 bases from V and 10 bases from J, leaving 18 bases between. The CDR3 spans 14 residues. The CDR3 sequence is CASSLGPGTSPQHF. The CDR3 DNA is TGCGCCAGCAGCCTTGGACCGGGCACCTCACCCCAGCATTTT.

The chain has TRBV24-1 and TRBJ2-3; possibly TRBD1 for D (5 bases). This CDR3 spans 19 amino acids. Germline V gene data show CDR1 as KGHDR and CDR2 as SFDVKD. V dropped 3 bases and J dropped 0 bases, with 21 bases sitting between them. Here the CDR3 reads CATSDRRAVIGTSTDTQYF. The CDR3 DNA sequence: TGTGCCACCAGTGATCGCAGGGCCGTCATCGGAACTAGCACAGATACGCAGTATTTT.

The rearrangement joins TRBV20-1 to TRBJ2-1; 9 bases are shared with TRBD2. This CDR3 comprises 15 residues. The J segment lost 6 bases and the V segment lost 3 bases, leaving 9 bases of the junction unmatched. Germline CDR1 reads DFQATT; CDR2 reads SNEGSKA (reference sequence). The CDR3 sequence: CSARPGLAPSNEQFF. In nucleotides, the CDR3 is TGCAGTGCTAGGCCTGGACTAGCGCCCTCCAATGAGCAGTTCTTC.

This clonotype was seen only a few times. The chain joins TRBV7-2 to TRBJ2-7; 8 positions match TRBD2. CDR3 length: 16 residues. Germline loops: CDR1 SGHTA, CDR2 FQGNSA. J was trimmed by 2 bases and V by 2 bases; bases with no gene match: 8. This CDR3 is CASSLFGRAPTYEQYF. CDR3 sequence (DNA): TGTGCCAGCAGCTTATTCGGGAGGGCCCCTACCTACGAGCAGTACTTC.

V and J are TRBV5-1 and TRBJ2-3; 8 bases match TRBD2. The CDR3 totals 16 residues. Germline V gives CDR1 SGHRS, CDR2 YFSETQ. The junction had 5 bases not matched to a gene; V was cut back by 0 bases and J by 2 bases. This chain's CDR3 is CASSLDRTSYTDTQYF. The CDR3 DNA follows: TGCGCCAGCAGCTTGGATCGGACTAGCTACACAGATACGCAGTATTTT.

In this sample, this clonotype turned up a few times. This chain connects TRBV7-7 to TRBJ2-5, with 8 bases fitting TRBD1. V was clipped by 5 bases and J by 5 bases; unmatched bases: 16. Germline V gene sequence: CDR1 SSHAT, CDR2 FNYEAQ (reference sequence). CDR3 length equals 17 residues. The CDR3 protein is CASSPRTGYSDWETQYF. The CDR3 DNA reads as TGTGCCAGCAGCCCTCGGACAGGGTATAGCGATTGGGAGACCCAGTACTTC.

This sequence joins TRBV6-5 and TRBJ2-1, with 10 bases matching TRBD2. Trimming removed 2 bases from V and 6 bases from J; junction bases left unmatched: 4. The CDR3 is made up of 15 amino acids. Germline CDR1 is MNHEY and CDR2 is SVGAGI. CDR3 sequence: CASSYGTSVFNEQFF. In DNA form, the CDR3 reads TGTGCCAGCAGTTACGGGACTAGCGTTTTCAATGAGCAGTTCTTC.

This clonotype was counted only a few times. V is TRBV3-1 and J is TRBJ2-5; 7 bases are a match to TRBD1. Germline V lookup: CDR1 LGHDT, CDR2 YNNKEL (reference sequence). The CDR3 sequence is 14 residues long. Unmatched junction bases numbered 4, after V lost 4 bases and J lost 2 bases. CDR3: CASSLTGIQETQYF. CDR3 coding DNA: TGTGCCAGCAGCCTGACAGGGATTCAAGAGACCCAGTACTTC.

J is TRBJ1-2 and V is TRBV5-4; D is uncertain. Trimming stripped 4 bases from V and 6 bases from J, with 10 bases between. CDR3 length: 12 amino acids. Looked up from germline, CDR1 is SGHNT and CDR2 is YYREEE (reference sequence). The CDR3 DNA sequence: TGTGCCAGCAGCGCCCAGGTGGATGGCTACACCTTC. It yields the protein CASSAQVDGYTF. The variable domain in full, with the rest retrieved from reference TRBV5-4 and TRBJ1-2, is ETGVTQSPTHLIKTRGQQVTLRCSSQSGHNTVSWYQQALGQGPQFIFQYYREEENGRGNFPPRFSGLQFPNYSSELNVNALELDDSALYLCASSAQVDGYTFGSGTRLTVV.

This clonotype was picked up a small number of times. This sequence joins TRBV7-6 and TRBJ2-1; 12 bases match TRBD1. The CDR3 consists of 19 residues. From germline, CDR1 is SGHVS and CDR2 FNYEAQ. Unmatched junction bases numbered 18, after V lost 2 bases and J lost 10 bases. The CDR3 DNA reads TGTGCCAGCAGCTTACGTCCCGGGACAGGGGGCAATAGCGGAAAGGAGCAGTTCTTC. Its protein is CASSLRPGTGGNSGKEQFF. Drawing the rest from reference TRBV7-6 and TRBJ2-1, the complete variable domain is GAGVSQSPRYKVTKRGQDVALRCDPISGHVSLYWYRQALGQGPEFLTYFNYEAQQDKSGLPNDRFSAERPEGSISTLTIQRTEQRDSAMYRCASSLRPGTGGNSGKEQFFGPGTRLTVL.

This chain uses TRBV10-3 with TRBJ2-1; 10 bases agree with TRBD2. CDR3 length: 22 residues. The junction had 17 bases not matched to a gene; V was cut back by 0 bases and J by 0 bases. CDR1 is ENHRY and CDR2 is SYGVKD in the germline V gene. CDR3 sequence: CAISESKVLAGFFLSSYNEQFF. CDR3 nucleotides: TGTGCCATCAGTGAGTCGAAGGTACTAGCGGGGTTCTTCCTAAGCTCCTACAATGAGCAGTTCTTC.

This clonotype has a handful of counts. This chain links TRBV20-1 with TRBJ2-3; the match to TRBD2 covers 7 bases. V trimming: 5 bases; J trimming: 2 bases; junction bases outside the gene matches: 4. This CDR3 is 13 amino acids long. From germline, CDR1 is DFQATT and CDR2 SNEGSKA (reference sequence). For the CDR3, the DNA is TGCAGTGCTCCCCGGGGGGACACAGATACGCAGTATTTT. The encoded protein is CSAPRGDTDTQYF.

The sample holds many counts of this clonotype. One junction end disagrees with the germline gene, perhaps due to a read error. This rearrangement joins TRBV12-3 or TRBV12-4 to TRBJ2-5, with D perhaps matching TRBD2 (5 bases). The CDR3 consists of 12 residues. This CDR3 is CASSLAPETQYF. CDR3 nucleotides: TGTGCCAGCAGTCTAGCCCCAGAGACCCAGTACTTC.

This clonotype was counted between two and nine times. This chain links TRBV6-2 or TRBV6-3 with TRBJ2-1; TRBD2 agrees at 11 bases. The CDR3 runs 17 residues. The V gene end was trimmed by 0 bases and the J gene end by 8 bases; junction bases not matched to a gene: 9. Germline V gene sequence: CDR1 MNHEY, CDR2 SVGEGT. CDR3 residues: CASSYSSGRARGDEQFF. CDR3 sequence (DNA): TGTGCCAGCAGTTACTCTAGCGGGAGGGCCCGGGGCGATGAGCAGTTCTTC.

This clonotype was seen more than once but under ten times. The V and J genes are TRBV24-1 and TRBJ2-5; D call uncertain. CDR3 length: 15 amino acids. Germline loops: CDR1 KGHDR, CDR2 SFDVKD. V dropped 4 bases and J dropped 2 bases, with 13 bases sitting between them. The CDR3 sequence: CATSDTRPKQETQYF. In nucleotides, the CDR3 is TGTGCCACCAGTGACACGCGCCCCAAGCAAGAGACCCAGTACTTC.

This clonotype was seen many times. This chain joins TRBV4-1 and TRBJ1-2; possible D gene TRBD1, 6 bases. Germline CDR1 reads MGHRA; CDR2 reads YSYEKL. Trimming removed 0 bases from V and 5 bases from J, with 16 bases in between. CDR3 length equals 16 residues. The CDR3 nucleotides read TGCGCCAGCAGCCAAGATTGGGGCAGGGGTTGGTATGGCTACACCTTC. Protein product: CASSQDWGRGWYGYTF.

This clonotype has a handful of counts. This chain connects TRBV5-1 to TRBJ2-7; D is unclear. The CDR3 spans 14 residues. Germline lookup yields CDR1 SGHRS and CDR2 YFSETQ. V was cut by 0 bases and J by 1 base, with 8 bases left in between. Here the CDR3 reads CASSLGQTSYEQYF. CDR3 sequence (DNA): TGCGCCAGCAGCTTGGGGCAGACTTCCTACGAGCAGTACTTC. The full variable domain, with the rest looked up from reference TRBV5-1 and TRBJ2-7, is KAGVTQTPRYLIKTRGQQVTLSCSPISGHRSVSWYQQTPGQGLQFLFEYFSETQRNKGNFPGRFSGRQFSNSRSEMNVSTLELGDSALYLCASSLGQTSYEQYFGPGTRLTVT.

The chain is built from TRBV27 and TRBJ2-1; D assignment may be TRBD1 or TRBD2 (5 bases each). Germline V gene sequence: CDR1 MNHEY, CDR2 SMNVEV (reference sequence). Trimming left V 5 bases short and J 3 bases short, with 11 bases between. The CDR3 is 14 amino acids. CDR3 nucleotide sequence: TGTGCCAGCAGTGCTCATGGGGGCTACAATGAGCAGTTCTTC. Its protein product is CASSAHGGYNEQFF.